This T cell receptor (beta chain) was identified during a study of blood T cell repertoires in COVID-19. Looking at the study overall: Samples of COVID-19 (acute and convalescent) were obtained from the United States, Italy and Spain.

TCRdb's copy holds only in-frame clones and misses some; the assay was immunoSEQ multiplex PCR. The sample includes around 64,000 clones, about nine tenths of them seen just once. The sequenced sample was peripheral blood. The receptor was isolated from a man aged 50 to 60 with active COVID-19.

The chain's CDR3 is CASSRGGENTEAFF. In nucleotides, the CDR3 is TGTGCCAGCAGCCGAGGGGGGGAGAACACTGAAGCTTTCTTT. The rearrangement joins TRBV13 to TRBJ1-1, with D perhaps matching TRBD1 (6 bases). V was cut by 5 bases and J by 1 base, with 11 bases left in between. CDR1 is PRHDT and CDR2 is FYEKMQ in the germline V gene (reference sequence). This CDR3 is 14 amino acids long.